Sequencing of this TCR beta chain was carried out in a study of response to subunit inactivated influenza vaccine (dated by TCRdb to the late 2010s). In the study overall: Deep quantitative profiling of the T cell receptor repertoire was used in the study to follow responses to a trivalent subunit inactivated influenza vaccine. Study-wide findings and limitations: According to the authors, only a limited number of new T cells may be recruited by each seasonal influenza vaccination.

The library relied on RT-PCR. These reads were obtained on an Illumina HiSeq 2500. In-frame beta chains were kept once TCRdb had trimmed the public reads at Q25 with fastp and called clones with MiXCR. Under each unique CDR3 protein, matching rows form one entry showing the most common genes and DNA. For this sample there are some 850,000 distinct CDR3 sequences; around a sixth appear just once. 9.5% to 13% of the sample is taken by the ten largest. Worth noting for this clonotype: There is no known antigen for this receptor. The sample holds no much larger clone one base away, and base qualities are not on file.

CDR1 SEHNR and CDR2 FQNEAQ were looked up in the germline V gene (reference sequence). Relative to germline, V is 1 base shorter and J is 5 bases shorter, with 15 bases between their ends. From the cysteine through the phenylalanine, the CDR3 covers 15 amino acids. The entry retains the CDR3 DNA only, 45 bases that are in frame from base 1. The receptor comes from a middle-aged man who received an inactivated influenza vaccine. Donor details come from another sample of the same person, matched by shared clones. The chain is made from TRBV7-9 and TRBJ2-7; TRBD2 is perhaps the D gene, given 6 matching bases. The sequencing here drew on PBMCs from blood, taken roughly 5 days after vaccination. The sequenced DNA is TGTGCCAGCAGCTTAGGCTGGGGGGAGCGGGACGAGCAGTACTTC. The translation is CASSLGWGERDEQYF.